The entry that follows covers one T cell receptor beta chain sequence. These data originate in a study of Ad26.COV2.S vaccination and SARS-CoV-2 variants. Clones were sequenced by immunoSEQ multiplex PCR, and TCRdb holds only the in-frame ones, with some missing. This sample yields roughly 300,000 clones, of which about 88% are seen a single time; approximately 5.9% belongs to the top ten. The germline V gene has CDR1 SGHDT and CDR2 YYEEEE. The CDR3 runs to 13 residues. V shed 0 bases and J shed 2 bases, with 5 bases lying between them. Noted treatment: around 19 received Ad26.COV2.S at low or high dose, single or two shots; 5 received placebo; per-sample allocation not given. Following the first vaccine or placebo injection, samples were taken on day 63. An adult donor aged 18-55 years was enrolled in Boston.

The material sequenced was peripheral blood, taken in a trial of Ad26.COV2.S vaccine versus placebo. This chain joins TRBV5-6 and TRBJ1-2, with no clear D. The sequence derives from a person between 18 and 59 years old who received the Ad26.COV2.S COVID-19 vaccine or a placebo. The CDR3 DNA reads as TGTGCCAGCAGCTTGGACGGGAACTATGGCTACACCTTC. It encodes CASSLDGNYGYTF.